This entry lists 6 T cell receptor beta chains sequenced from one sample in a study of blood T cell repertoires in COVID-19. Clones were read by immunoSEQ multiplex PCR, and TCRdb kept only the in-frame ones, dropping some. The sample shows 30,000 to 45,000 clones, 75% to 90% of them seen only once. Sequencing was carried out using peripheral blood. These receptors were collected from a man in his 70s with acute or convalescent COVID-19.

The chain couples TRBV18 to TRBJ2-1, with 12 bases aligning to TRBD2. The CDR3 has 15 residues. CDR1 and CDR2 from the germline V gene are KGHSH and LQKENI. Losses at the gene ends were 3 bases for V and 9 bases for J; bases not matched to a gene: 6. The CDR3 DNA is TGTGCCAGCTCACCCCGACTAGCGGGAGTTAGTGAGCAGTTCTTC. This sequence encodes CASSPRLAGVSEQFF.

The chain employs TRBV9 and TRBJ2-2; possible D gene TRBD1, 6 bases. The CDR3 length is 16 residues. Trimming took off 5 bases at V and 6 bases at J, with 20 bases between the two ends. Germline assignment: CDR1 SGDLS and CDR2 YYNGEE. In nucleotides, the CDR3 is TGTGCCAGCAGACCGGGACAACCCCTTGGGGCCGGGGAGCTGTTTTTT. Translated, it gives CASRPGQPLGAGELFF.

A single count supports this clone. The chain couples TRBV4-1 to TRBJ1-2; maybe TRBD1 (6 bases). Deletions cut 2 bases from V and 4 bases from J, with 14 bases between. The length of the CDR3 is 15 residues. In germline, CDR1 is MGHRA, CDR2 YSYEKL. For the CDR3, the DNA is TGCGCCAGCAGCCAAAACAGGGACATGGGCTATGGCTACACCTTC. Protein: CASSQNRDMGYGYTF.

This clone was found a few times. This chain connects TRBV5-6 to TRBJ1-2; the D gene is possibly TRBD1 (5 bases). The germline V gene has CDR1 SGHDT and CDR2 YYEEEE. V gave up 5 bases and J gave up 1 base, with 9 bases separating them. The CDR3 covers 13 residues. CDR3 sequence: CASRSQVNYGYTF. As DNA, the CDR3 is TGTGCCAGCAGGTCACAGGTTAACTATGGCTACACCTTC.

The rearrangement joins TRBV7-9 to TRBJ2-3; TRBD1 matches 8 bases. V shed 2 bases, J shed 4 bases, and the junction held 5 bases outside the gene matches. CDR3 length: 15 residues. Germline V gene sequence: CDR1 SEHNR, CDR2 FQNEAQ (reference sequence). CDR3 in DNA: TGTGCCAGCAGCTTAAGGACAGGGTCTGCAGATACGCAGTATTTT. This encodes CASSLRTGSADTQYF.

The chain recombines TRBV9 with TRBJ1-3, with a weak D call TRBD1 (5 bases). There are 17 residues in the CDR3. Germline loops: CDR1 SGDLS, CDR2 YYNGEE. V lost 0 bases, J lost 4 bases, and 17 bases lay in between. This chain's CDR3 is CASSVVGRGATGNTIYF. In DNA, the CDR3 is TGTGCCAGCAGCGTAGTTGGTCGTGGGGCAACCGGAAACACCATATATTTT.